This TCR beta chain came from a study of blood T cell repertoires in COVID-19. In the authors' methods: From reference gene primer amplification, estimates of nucleated cell counts were derived. The repertoire was sequenced with immunoSEQ multiplex PCR; TCRdb's copy has only in-frame clones and lacks some. V, J and clone size derive from that table, while D and trimming were established from the DNA sequence. The sample shows 200,000 to 300,000 clones, 70% to 85% of them seen only once. After removal of 7 bases from V and 1 base from J, the junction contained 12 bases not matched to a gene. Germline CDR1 LNHDA, CDR2 SQIVND (reference sequence). This CDR3 is 19 amino acids long.

This receptor was identified in a middle-aged man who had recovered from COVID-19. Sequencing input: peripheral blood. V gene TRBV19 combines with J gene TRBJ2-2; TRBD2 aligns across 13 bases. CDR3 protein: CASTPTSGGAMRNTGELFF. DNA of the CDR3: TGTGCCAGTACCCCCACTAGCGGGGGGGCGATGAGGAACACCGGGGAGCTGTTTTTT.